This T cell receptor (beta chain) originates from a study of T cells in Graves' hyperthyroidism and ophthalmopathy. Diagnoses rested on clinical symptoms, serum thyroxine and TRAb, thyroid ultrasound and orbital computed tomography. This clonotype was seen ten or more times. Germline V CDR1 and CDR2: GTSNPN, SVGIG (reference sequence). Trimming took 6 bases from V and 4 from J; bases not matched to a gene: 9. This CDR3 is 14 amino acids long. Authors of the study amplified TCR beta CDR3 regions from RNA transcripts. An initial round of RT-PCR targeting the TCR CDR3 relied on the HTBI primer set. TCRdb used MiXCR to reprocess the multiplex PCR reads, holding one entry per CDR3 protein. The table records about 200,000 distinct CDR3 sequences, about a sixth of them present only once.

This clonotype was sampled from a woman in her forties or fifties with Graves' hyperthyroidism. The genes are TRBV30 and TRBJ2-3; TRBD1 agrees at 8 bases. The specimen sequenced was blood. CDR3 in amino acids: CACPTGAFADTQYF. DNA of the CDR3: TGTGCCTGCCCGACAGGGGCCTTCGCAGATACGCAGTATTTT.